This is a list of T cell receptor beta chains from one sample in a study of T cell responses to AZD1222 COVID-19 vaccine. Sequencing was performed with immunoSEQ multiplex PCR; in TCRdb, only in-frame clones are kept and a portion is missing. Seen here are about 70,000 clones, roughly 85% observed once, and the top ten hold roughly 20%. Sample: peripheral blood, taken on day 0 of AZD1222 vaccination. These receptors were collected from an adult in good health. Both conserved end residues are part of each CDR3. The D gene is left open where the match is weak. Size values are once, few and many counts, or a class for expanded clones, and some rows have none.

clone_size d_call j_call v_call cdr3_aa cdr3_nt
- TRBD1 TRBJ1-3 TRBV3-1/TRBV3-2 CASSQVLTTTGGSGNTIYF TGTGCCAGCAGCCAAGTATTAACAACTACAGGGGGTTCTGGAAACACCATATATTTT
- - TRBJ1-4 TRBV4-2 CASSQDTSNEKLFF TGTGCCAGCAGCCAAGATACCTCCAATGAAAAACTGTTTTTT
- - TRBJ2-4 TRBV6-1 CASSDRAGSAKNIQYF TGTGCCAGCAGTGATCGGGCCGGGTCAGCCAAAAACATTCAGTACTTC
- - TRBJ1-5 TRBV5-5 CASSLLGRANQPQHF TGTGCCAGCAGCTTGCTGGGCAGGGCGAATCAGCCCCAGCATTTT
- - TRBJ2-7 TRBV11-2 CASSFGQGSGLRGEQYF TGTGCCAGCAGCTTCGGCCAGGGATCAGGCCTCCGAGGGGAGCAGTACTTC
- - TRBJ2-1 TRBV10-3 CAIPGPGGNEQFF TGTGCCATCCCAGGACCAGGAGGGAATGAGCAGTTCTTC
- - TRBJ2-5 TRBV11-1 CASSSWASGETQYF TGTGCCAGCAGCTCCTGGGCCAGCGGAGAGACCCAGTACTTC
- TRBD2 TRBJ2-1 TRBV3-1/TRBV3-2 CASSRRTSGSYNEQFF TGTGCCAGCAGCCGAAGGACTAGCGGGAGTTACAATGAGCAGTTCTTC
- TRBD1 TRBJ2-7 TRBV7-8 CASSLAGQPSYEQYF TGTGCCAGCAGCTTAGCGGGACAGCCTTCCTACGAGCAGTACTTC
- - TRBJ2-7 TRBV28 CASSLGQGGYEQYF TGTGCCAGCAGTTTGGGCCAAGGGGGCTACGAGCAGTACTTC
few - TRBJ1-1 TRBV7-6 CASSFSGDTEAFF TGTGCCAGCAGCTTTAGCGGGGACACTGAAGCTTTCTTT
few TRBD2 TRBJ2-7 TRBV3-1/TRBV3-2 CASSPRLAGWSYEQYF TGTGCCAGCAGCCCGAGACTAGCGGGATGGTCCTACGAGCAGTACTTC
- - TRBJ1-1 TRBV4-1 CASSPGTRPTEAFF TGCGCCAGCAGTCCCGGGACGAGGCCCACTGAAGCTTTCTTT
few - TRBJ1-5 TRBV5-8 CASSPTNNQPQHF TGTGCCAGCAGCCCCACTAACAATCAGCCCCAGCATTTT
few - TRBJ2-7 TRBV4-1 CASSLGETGYEQYF TGCGCCAGCAGCCTCGGGGAAACGGGTTACGAGCAGTACTTC
few - TRBJ1-1 TRBV19 CASTQGRIGPNTEAFF TGTGCCAGTACCCAGGGGAGGATCGGGCCGAACACTGAAGCTTTCTTT
- - TRBJ1-1 TRBV9 CASSVGAVTTEAFF TGTGCCAGCAGCGTAGGGGCAGTTACCACTGAAGCTTTCTTT
- TRBD2 TRBJ2-7 TRBV9 CASSVGLAEISYEQYF TGTGCCAGCAGCGTGGGACTAGCGGAGATCTCCTACGAGCAGTACTTC
- - TRBJ2-1 TRBV6-1 CASSEALQAISSYNEQFF TGTGCCAGCAGTGAAGCGCTTCAAGCGATAAGCTCCTACAATGAGCAGTTCTTC
- - TRBJ2-3 TRBV27 CASRPLGGGTDTQYF TGTGCCAGCAGGCCACTTGGGGGTGGGACAGATACGCAGTATTTT
- TRBD2 TRBJ2-5 TRBV27 CASSYEPGRGRETQYF TGTGCCAGCAGTTACGAGCCCGGGCGGGGGAGAGAGACCCAGTACTTC
- - TRBJ2-3 TRBV11-2 CASSLRRRGVSTDTQYF TGTGCCAGCAGCTTAAGGCGGCGGGGCGTAAGCACAGATACGCAGTATTTT
- - TRBJ2-6 TRBV6-5 CASSSRGSGANVLTF TGTGCCAGCAGCTCAAGGGGATCTGGGGCCAACGTCCTGACTTTC
once TRBD2 TRBJ2-1 TRBV5-5 CASSFHGLAGGNEQFF TGTGCCAGCAGCTTTCACGGACTAGCGGGAGGCAATGAGCAGTTCTTC
- - TRBJ1-1 TRBV2 CASSGRMNTEAFF TGTGCCAGCAGTGGACGCATGAACACTGAAGCTTTCTTT
- - TRBJ2-7 TRBV16 CASSQQVESEQYF TGTGCCAGCAGCCAACAGGTGGAAAGCGAGCAGTACTTC
- - TRBJ2-7 TRBV12-2 CASRLAGQGAHYEQYF TGTGCAAGTCGCTTAGCGGGACAGGGAGCACACTACGAGCAGTACTTC
- - TRBJ1-1 TRBV29-1 CSVFRAFF TGCAGCGTCTTTAGGGCTTTCTTT
- - TRBJ1-6 TRBV27 CASSSPRGTWDHSSYNSPLHF TGTGCCAGCAGTTCCCCTAGGGGGACTTGGGACCATAGCTCCTATAATTCACCCCTCCACTTT
- - TRBJ2-6 TRBV11-2 CASSLGRSSGANVLTF TGTGCCAGCAGCTTGGGTCGGAGCTCTGGGGCCAACGTCCTGACTTTC
- - TRBJ2-3 TRBV19 CASGGPRENTDTQYF TGTGCCAGTGGGGGACCCCGAGAGAACACAGATACGCAGTATTTT
- TRBD1 TRBJ1-1 TRBV12-3/TRBV12-4 CASSPGQGRAFF TGTGCCAGCAGCCCAGGACAGGGGAGAGCTTTCTTT
- - TRBJ2-3 TRBV19 CASSRDAGGTDTQYF TGTGCCAGTAGCCGGGACGCAGGGGGCACAGATACGCAGTATTTT
few - TRBJ1-2 TRBV3-1/TRBV3-2 CASSRPPGNGYTF TGTGCCAGCAGCCGGCCGCCGGGGAATGGCTACACCTTC
- - TRBJ1-1 TRBV9 CASSPPQGGSAFF TGTGCCAGCAGCCCCCCCCAAGGGGGGTCGGCTTTCTTT